Listed below are T cell receptor beta chains from one sample, sequenced in a study of T-cell reconstitution after alpha-beta-depleted transplantation in children. TCRdb passed the PCR reads through MiXCR, listing each CDR3 protein once. In the table there are about 540,000 distinct CDR3 sequences, about 16% of which are singletons. Source: PBMCs from the stem cell graft donor, taken from the stem cell graft. Receptor source: a human donor who donated a stem cell graft to a child with acute lymphoblastic leukemia. CDR3s include the opening cysteine and the closing phenylalanine or tryptophan. The D gene is left open where the match is weak.

TRBJ2-3 NA TRBV6-4 CASSVRSSTDTQYF
TRBJ2-2 TRBD1 TRBV29-1 CSVSDRGTNTGELFF
TRBJ2-7 NA TRBV29-1 CSVLPLTSYEQYF
TRBJ2-2 NA TRBV19 CASSGGAGELFF
TRBJ2-2 NA TRBV20-1 CSANRGDFSGELFF
TRBJ2-7 NA TRBV11-1 CASSSGLSRYEQYF
TRBJ2-1 NA TRBV15 CATSREGYYNEQFF
TRBJ2-7 NA TRBV9 CASSVGTGGTREQYF
TRBJ2-2 NA TRBV21-1 CASSKSAGAAASIDTGELFF
TRBJ2-7 NA TRBV12-3/TRBV12-4 CASSGLVYEQYF
TRBJ2-7 TRBD1 TRBV27 CASSRTGGPYYEQYF
TRBJ2-6 TRBD1 TRBV5-1 CASSLGTGLAGANVLTF
TRBJ1-2 TRBD1 TRBV20-1 CSAKHQDRGLGYTF
TRBJ1-4 NA TRBV12-3/TRBV12-4 CTISFHGDKLFF